What follows describes a single TCR beta chain. What it recognizes is unknown. The PCR had 60 Vbeta and 13 Jbeta primers. The assay was immunoSEQ multiplex PCR, and TCRdb's table has in-frame clones only and misses some. The data hold 150,000 or so clones, with around 84% observed a single time. This sample was included in a study of cytomegalovirus exposure and HLA in healthy donors. General study results and limits: The study put 150 to 200 TCR beta chains on its list as cytomegalovirus-associated. When the data were analyzed later, several of the most significant clusters appeared to be linked to common viral pathogens. Most of the TCR beta V segments (in an earlier analysis) were productive either about 87% or about 30% of the time. Apparent HLA restriction characterized most CMV-associated TCR beta chains in a later analysis.

The germline CDR1 and CDR2 sequences are MNHEY and SMNVEV (reference sequence). This CDR3 spans 15 amino acids. V dropped 8 bases and J dropped 5 bases, with 21 bases sitting between them. This receptor was obtained from a man aged 50-60 years in good health and CMV-seronegative. The gene calls are TRBV27 and TRBJ1-1; TRBD1 might be the D (5 bases). The sample was PBMCs. The CDR3 coding sequence is TGTGCCAGCCGTCCACAGCAAAGGGGTAGGACTGAAGCTTTCTTT. Encoded protein: CASRPQQRGRTEAFF.